This T cell receptor beta chain was documented in a study of T cell changes during pregnancy in multiple sclerosis. Here immunoSEQ multiplex PCR was the method, and the copy in TCRdb shows in-frame clones only, minus some. The sample contains 20,000 to 25,000 clones, over 85% of which appear only once. In germline, CDR1 is SGHAT, CDR2 FQNNGV. This CDR3 is 18 amino acids long. With 1 base removed from V and 0 bases from J, the gap between germline ends came to 15 bases. The material was CD8+ T cells from peripheral blood mononuclear cells, obtained in the second trimester of pregnancy. The rearrangement joins TRBV11-2 to TRBJ1-4; the D is unclear. This sequence was found in a female donor in good health, enrolled as a control in a pregnancy study. CDR3 nucleotides: TGTGCCAGCAGCTTAGGTTATAACTTACGAGCAACTAATGAAAAACTGTTTTTT. Translation: CASSLGYNLRATNEKLFF.